This T cell receptor beta chain was found in a study of graft-versus-host responses after intestinal transplantation (dated by TCRdb to 2020 to 2023). With regard to the full study: The transplants that recipients received were multivisceral, liver-intestinal, or isolated intestinal. Every recipient was given anti-thymocyte globulin induction, then maintenance tacrolimus and steroids for 3 to 4 years. After intestinal transplantation, graft-versus-host and host-versus-graft alloreactive T cell clones in the graft, circulation and bone marrow were tracked using bulk TCR-beta CDR3 sequencing. To identify alloreactive clones, pre-transplant mixed lymphocyte reaction products were sequenced and then compared with unstimulated pre-transplant donor and recipient T cells. The cohort enrolled about two dozen intestinal transplant recipients, one of whom was a retransplant, and a few patients without pretransplant specimens were excluded. Donor T cell macrochimerism was defined as a peak of at least 4% donor T cells among recipient peripheral blood mononuclear cells. Rather than going through the commercial service, samples from a few later patients were sequenced in-house on an Illumina MiSeq and processed with MiXCR.

Notes on this clone: The target of this receptor is not known. No base-level quality is on record; no much larger clone is a single base apart.

The library was made by the immunoSEQ multiplex PCR assay. For most patients, genomic DNA was isolated with the Qiagen DNeasy Blood and Tissue Kit and shipped frozen to Adaptive Biotechnologies for TCR sequencing. For most patients, genomic DNA was subjected to high-throughput TCR-beta CDR3 sequencing by Adaptive Biotechnologies. The paper's processing steps were these. TCR sequencing data for some 17 patients were retrieved from Adaptive's ImmunoSEQ software; a few other patients were processed with MiXCR and VDJtools. To correct CD4 versus CD8 sorting errors, sequences present in both subsets at a frequency ratio below 5:1 were removed. CDR3 nucleotide sequences shared between donor and recipient were removed because the origin of such sequences could not be assigned. To count as alloreactive, a clone needed at least 2-fold expansion over unstimulated cells and a minimum CFSE-low frequency of 0.002% (template counts) or 0.001% (read counts). Clones were considered mappable if detected in sequenced pre-transplant spleen, lymph node, or MLR CFSE-low populations of the donor or recipient. The cumulative frequency of alloreactive clones was calculated as a percentage of all sequences, weighted by copy number. TCRdb carries this immuneACCESS record with in-frame sequences only. Its versions omit some clonotypes, under half of them owing to an unresolved V gene in the studies checked, with the rest unexplained. The V and J calls and clone size were taken over from that table, and D and trimming were inferred from the DNA. This sample is represented by 130,000 to 150,000 clones; 80% to 95% of them were singletons. The ten largest make up roughly 0.19% of the sample.

Reading from cysteine to phenylalanine, the CDR3 counts 13 amino acids. Just the 39-base CDR3 DNA is kept, in frame starting at base 1. From the germline V gene (reference sequence), CDR1 is LNHNV and CDR2 is YYDKDF. After removal of 1 base from V and 4 bases from J, the junction retains 0 bases not matched to a gene. Taken with the paper, the label for time point translates to: cells obtained before transplantation from donor or recipient. CD3+CD4+ and CD3+CD8+ populations were FACS-sorted from unstimulated pre-transplant donor and recipient cells taken from spleen or lymph nodes. Paper-wide results and their limitations: GvH clones were detected in recipient bone marrow, and some appeared earlier in ileal mucosa or blood, consistent with an intestinal mucosal origin. In the allografts of patients with donor T cell macrochimerism, GvH to HvG T cell clonal ratios were high. Early after transplant, peak levels of circulating GvH clones were associated with declines in HvG clones. The conclusions were limited by the relatively low number and heterogeneity of the intestinal transplant patients.

Sequenced material: unstimulated CD4+ T cells sorted from spleen or lymph node cells, taken before intestinal transplant. This TCR derives from a human donor who received an intestinal transplant. The rearranged segments are TRBV15 and TRBJ1-2; 7 bases in the junction line up with TRBD1. At the DNA level, the sequence is TGTGCCACCAGCAGAGGGACAGGCTATGGCTACACCTTC. This encodes CATSRGTGYGYTF.